A single TCR beta chain is shown here with its context. Its matching antigen is unknown. Unique molecular identifier tags were affixed to discrete cDNA molecules. TCRdb passed the 5' RACE reads through MiXCR, listing each CDR3 protein once. The sample includes roughly 58,000 distinct CDR3 sequences, roughly an eighth seen only once; the top ten take 1.1% to 1.5%. The data belong to a study of early T cells in non-severe SARS-CoV-2 infection. As for the study in general: Sequencing of bulk RNA from unsorted whole blood was done, without chain pairing.

Broader study findings: In VDJdb matching, anti-spike CD8 responses were favored while private and CD4 specificities went missing.

This receptor was identified in an adult who was a healthcare worker with PCR-confirmed SARS-CoV-2 infection or an uninfected control (not recorded which). The sequenced sample consisted of whole blood.

The CDR3 region has the DNA TGCAGTGCCCGGAGGTCAGGAGGGGGGAACACTGAAGCTTTCTTT. Its protein product is CSARRSGGGNTEAFF. The chain is built from TRBV20-1 and TRBJ1-1; D possibly corresponds to TRBD1 (6 bases). Germline CDR1 reads DFQATT; CDR2 reads SNEGSKA (reference sequence). Trimming pared 6 bases from V and 1 base from J, leaving 18 bases between. The CDR3 totals 15 residues.